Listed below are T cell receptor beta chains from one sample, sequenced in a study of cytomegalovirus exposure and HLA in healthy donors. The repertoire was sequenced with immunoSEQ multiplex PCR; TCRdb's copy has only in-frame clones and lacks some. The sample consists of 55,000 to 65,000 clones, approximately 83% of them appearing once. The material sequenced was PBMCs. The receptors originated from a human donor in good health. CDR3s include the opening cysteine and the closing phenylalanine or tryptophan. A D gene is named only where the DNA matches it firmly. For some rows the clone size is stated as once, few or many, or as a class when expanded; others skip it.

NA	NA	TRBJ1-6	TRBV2	TGTGCCAGCAGTGAACACCGACAGATCAATAATTCACCCCTCCACTTT	CASSEHRQINNSPLHF
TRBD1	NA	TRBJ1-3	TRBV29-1	TGCAGCGTCGCCGGGACAGGAGGAAACACCATATATTTT	CSVAGTGGNTIYF
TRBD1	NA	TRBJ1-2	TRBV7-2	TGTGCCAGCAGCTTGGACAGGGTCTATGGCTACACCTTC	CASSLDRVYGYTF
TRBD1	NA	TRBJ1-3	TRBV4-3	TGCGCCAGCAGCCAGAGGGGGCCTGGAAACACCATATATTTT	CASSQRGPGNTIYF
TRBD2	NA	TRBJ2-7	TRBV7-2	TGTGCCAGCAGCTTAGACGCCGGGACTAGCCAGAGGCAGCAGTACTTC	CASSLDAGTSQRQQYF
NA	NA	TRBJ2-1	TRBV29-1	TGCAGCGCGGTATTCGTTCTAGCCGGGAGTATGTCCTACAATGAGCAGTTCTTC	CSAVFVLAGSMSYNEQFF
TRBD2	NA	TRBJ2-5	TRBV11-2	TGTGCCAGCAGCCCCGGGGGGTATAGCGGGAGTCAAGAGACCCAGTACTTC	CASSPGGYSGSQETQYF
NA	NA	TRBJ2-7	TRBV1	TGCACCAGCAGCCAAGATCAACGAAGGGGGACAGACTACGAGCAGTACTTC	CTSSQDQRRGTDYEQYF
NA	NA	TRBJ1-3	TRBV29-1	TGCAGCGTTGAAAGGGGGACAGGAAACACCATATATTTT	CSVERGTGNTIYF
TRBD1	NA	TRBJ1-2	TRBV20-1	TGCAGTGCCAAACAGGGGGGTGGCTACACCTTC	CSAKQGGGYTF
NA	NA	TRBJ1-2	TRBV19	TGTGCCAGTAGTTTACAGGTCGGAGGCTACACCTTC	CASSLQVGGYTF
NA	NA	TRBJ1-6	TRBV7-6	TGTGCCAGCAGCCCAATGGACAGCTTGGCGTCACCCCTCCACTTT	CASSPMDSLASPLHF
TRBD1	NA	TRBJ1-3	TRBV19	TGTGCCAGTAGTGCAGACAGGGTACACACCATATATTTT	CASSADRVHTIYF
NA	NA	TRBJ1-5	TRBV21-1	TGTGCCAGCAGCGCCCAAGCGGGGGACAGGGATAGCAATCAGCCCCAGCATTTT	CASSAQAGDRDSNQPQHF
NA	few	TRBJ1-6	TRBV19	TGTGCCAGTAGAAGGGAGGTCAATAATTCACCCCTCCACTTT	CASRREVNNSPLHF
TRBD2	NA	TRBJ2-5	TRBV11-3	TGTGCCAGCAGCTTAGGCGGGGGGCAAGAGACCCAGTACTTC	CASSLGGGQETQYF
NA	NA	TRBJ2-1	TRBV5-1	TGCGCCAGCTTAGACTACCTCGCCAATGAGCAGTTCTTC	CASLDYLANEQFF
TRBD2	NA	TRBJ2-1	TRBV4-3	TGCGCCAGCAGCCAAGATTGGACTAGCGGGATGTATGAGCAGTTCTTC	CASSQDWTSGMYEQFF
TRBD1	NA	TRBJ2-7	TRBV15	TGTGCCACCAGCTCCTCCGGGACAGGGGTTGCCTACGAGCAGTACTTC	CATSSSGTGVAYEQYF
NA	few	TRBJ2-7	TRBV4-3	TGCGCCAGCAGCCAAGAATCGGGGTCTTGGGGGCCGGGGGGCGAGCAGTACTTC	CASSQESGSWGPGGEQYF
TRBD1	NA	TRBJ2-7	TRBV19	TGTGCCAGTAGTATGACACAGGGGGCGGTCTACGAGCAGTACTTC	CASSMTQGAVYEQYF
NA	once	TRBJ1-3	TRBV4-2	TGTGCCAGCAGCCAAGTCACCATATCCCGCTCCGGTGGCACCATATATTTT	CASSQVTISRSGGTIYF
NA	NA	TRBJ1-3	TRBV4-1	TGCGCCAGCAGCCAAGACGTACGGGGAACTGGAAACACCATATATTTT	CASSQDVRGTGNTIYF
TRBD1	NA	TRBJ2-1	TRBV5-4	TGTGCCAGCAGCTGGGGACAGGGGCAGTTCTTC	CASSWGQGQFF
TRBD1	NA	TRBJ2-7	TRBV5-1	TGCGCCAGCAGGGATAGTCCGGGACAGGGGGGGTACGAGCAGTACTTC	CASRDSPGQGGYEQYF
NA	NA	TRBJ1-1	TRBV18	TGTGCCAGCTCCTCAGGGGCAGATGAAGCTTTCTTT	CASSSGADEAFF
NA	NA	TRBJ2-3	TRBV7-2	TGTGCCAGCAGCTTAGCGGTGGCCTCCAGGAGGGATACGCAGTATTTT	CASSLAVASRRDTQYF
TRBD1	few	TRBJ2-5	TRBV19	TGTGCCAGTAGTATGCCGACAGGGCGAGAGACCCAGTACTTC	CASSMPTGRETQYF
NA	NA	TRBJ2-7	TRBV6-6	TGTGCCAGCTCGATCCGGGACACCAACTACGAGCAGTACTTC	CASSIRDTNYEQYF
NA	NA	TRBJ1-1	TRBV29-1	TGCAGCGTAGCTACAGGAGGGCAGTCGGGTGAAGCTTTCTTT	CSVATGGQSGEAFF
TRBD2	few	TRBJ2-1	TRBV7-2	TGTGCCAGCAGCTTAGTACTAGCGGGTGTATCCTACAATGAGCAGTTCTTC	CASSLVLAGVSYNEQFF
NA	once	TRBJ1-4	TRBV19	TGTGCCAGTACCCGACAGGCGACTAATGAAAAACTGTTTTTT	CASTRQATNEKLFF
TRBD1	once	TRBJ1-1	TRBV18	TGTGCCAGCTCATACTCCGGGACAGGGGTGAACACTGAAGCTTTCTTT	CASSYSGTGVNTEAFF
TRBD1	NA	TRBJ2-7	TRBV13	TGTGCCAGCACCCCAGGCGACAGGGAATTTCACGAGCAGTACTTC	CASTPGDREFHEQYF
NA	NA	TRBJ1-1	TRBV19	TGTGCCAGTACCATAGGAGGGCCGGCTGAAGCTTTCTTT	CASTIGGPAEAFF
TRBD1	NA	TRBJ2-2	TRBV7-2	TGTGCCAGCAGCCCGGACAGGGTGACCGGGGAGCTGTTTTTT	CASSPDRVTGELFF
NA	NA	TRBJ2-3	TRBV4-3	TGCGCCAGCAGCCAAGAGGCCTATGGGAGTGAAGATACGCAGTATTTT	CASSQEAYGSEDTQYF
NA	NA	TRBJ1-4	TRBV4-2	TGTGCCAGCAGCCAAGTGGGAGGGAGTAATGAAAAACTGTTTTTT	CASSQVGGSNEKLFF
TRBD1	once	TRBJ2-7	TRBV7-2	TGTGCCAGCAGCGGCCGCCCGCTTGACAGGGTAAAATCCTACGAGCAGTACTTC	CASSGRPLDRVKSYEQYF
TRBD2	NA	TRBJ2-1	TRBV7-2	TGTGCCAGCAAGGGACTAGCCGGAACCCGCTCCTACAATGAGCAGTTCTTC	CASKGLAGTRSYNEQFF
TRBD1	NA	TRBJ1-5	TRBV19	TGTGCCAGTAGTATAGATAGGGGGCGTCAGCCCCAGCATTTT	CASSIDRGRQPQHF
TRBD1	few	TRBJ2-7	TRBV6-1	TGTGCCAGCAGTGAATCGGGGACAGGTAGCTACGAGCAGTACTTC	CASSESGTGSYEQYF
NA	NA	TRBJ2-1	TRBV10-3	TGTGCCATCAGTGAGTCGCTATATGAGGTCAGCTTCAATGAGCAGTTCTTC	CAISESLYEVSFNEQFF
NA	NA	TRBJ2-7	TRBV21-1	TGTGCCAGCCCCCGGGACAGGGGGTACTACGAGCAGTACTTC	CASPRDRGYYEQYF
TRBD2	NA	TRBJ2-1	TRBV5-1	TGCGCCAGCAGCAAACCGGGACTAGCGGGAGGGCCCGATGAGCAGTTCTTC	CASSKPGLAGGPDEQFF
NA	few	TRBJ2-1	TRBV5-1	TGCGCCAGCATGTTAGAGGGACATAACTACAATGAGCAGTTCTTC	CASMLEGHNYNEQFF
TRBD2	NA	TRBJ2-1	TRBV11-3	TGTGCCAGCAGCTTAGGGTTGCGGGAGGGGTTTCGTAATGAGCAGTTCTTC	CASSLGLREGFRNEQFF
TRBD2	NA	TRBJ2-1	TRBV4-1	TGCGCCAGCAGCCAATGGGCTAGCGGGGGGCTCTACAATGAGCAGTTCTTC	CASSQWASGGLYNEQFF
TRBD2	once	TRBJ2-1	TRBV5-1	TGCGCCAGCAGCTTGGAAGGACTAGCGGGGTACAATGAGCAGTTCTTC	CASSLEGLAGYNEQFF
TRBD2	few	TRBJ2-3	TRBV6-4	TGTGCCAGCAGTGAACTAGCGGGAGATTCAGATACGCAGTATTTT	CASSELAGDSDTQYF
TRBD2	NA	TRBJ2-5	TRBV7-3	TGTGCCAGCTCCTCTAGCGGGAGCTGGGGAGAGACCCAGTACTTC	CASSSSGSWGETQYF
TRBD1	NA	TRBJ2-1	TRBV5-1	TGCGCCAGCAGCCCGACAGGGGTGGATGAGCAGTTCTTC	CASSPTGVDEQFF
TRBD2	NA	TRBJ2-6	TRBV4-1	TGCGCCAGCAGCCAATCTCCGGGACTAGCGGGAGCTGGGGCCAACGTCCTGACTTTC	CASSQSPGLAGAGANVLTF
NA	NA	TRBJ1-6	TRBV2	TGTGCCAGCAGTGAAGACAGGTCGAATTCACCCCTCCACTTT	CASSEDRSNSPLHF
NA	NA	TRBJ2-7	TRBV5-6	TGTGCCAGCAGCCTCTGGAGGAATTTTCTCGAGCAGTACTTC	CASSLWRNFLEQYF
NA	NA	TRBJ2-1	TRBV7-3	TGTGCCAGCAGCGGGGGGGCCACAATTAATGAGCAGTTCTTC	CASSGGATINEQFF
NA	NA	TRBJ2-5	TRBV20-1	TGCAGTGCTAGTACAGGGACCCAGTACTTC	CSASTGTQYF
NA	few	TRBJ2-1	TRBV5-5	TGTGCCAGCAGCTTTTGGGGGCGGGATGAGCAGTTCTTC	CASSFWGRDEQFF
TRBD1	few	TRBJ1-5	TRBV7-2	TGTGCCAGCAGCTTATCAGGGGGGCGTAATCAGCCCCAGCATTTT	CASSLSGGRNQPQHF